This TCR beta chain was found in a study of shared clonotypes between healthy human individuals. Germline V gene data show CDR1 as GTSNPN and CDR2 as SVGIG (reference sequence). The CDR3 covers 15 residues. Trimming left V 0 bases short and J 1 base short, with 13 bases between. Measured with immunoSEQ multiplex PCR; TCRdb has only the in-frame clones, and not every one. This table has about half a million clones, about 85% appearing once. The rearrangement links TRBV30 to TRBJ2-7, with a weak D call TRBD1 (6 bases). This TCR derives from a woman aged 40-49 years in good health. Some clones in this sample may be carry-over from other donors' samples. Sequenced material: PBMCs. The CDR3 spells CAWSVISRGSYEQYF. The CDR3 region has the DNA TGTGCCTGGAGTGTAATATCCAGGGGTTCCTACGAGCAGTACTTC.